Listed below are T cell receptor beta chains from one sample, sequenced in a study of blood T cell repertoires in COVID-19. Only in-frame clones appear in the TCRdb table, and some are missing; sequencing was by immunoSEQ multiplex PCR. The table shows under 500,000 clones, with 70% to 90% occurring only once. Material for sequencing was PBMCs or T cells enriched from blood (not recorded which). All receptors derive from a woman between 18 and 29 years old with acute COVID-19. Both conserved end residues are part of each CDR3. The order of the fields is V gene, J gene, CDR3 protein.

v_call: TRBV19
j_call: TRBJ2-3
cdr3_aa: CASSALPGSSTDTQYF

v_call: TRBV15
j_call: TRBJ2-3
cdr3_aa: CATRTSGSTDTQYF

v_call: TRBV9
j_call: TRBJ2-1
cdr3_aa: CASSVTSVSEQFF

v_call: TRBV18
j_call: TRBJ2-5
cdr3_aa: CASSHTPPQDQETQYF

v_call: TRBV7-9
j_call: TRBJ2-5
cdr3_aa: CASSRGQGRAHETQYF

v_call: TRBV28
j_call: TRBJ1-5
cdr3_aa: CASSPAYRSVGQPQHF

v_call: TRBV7-3
j_call: TRBJ2-3
cdr3_aa: CASSLMLAGGTDTQYF

v_call: TRBV24-1
j_call: TRBJ2-3
cdr3_aa: CATSSRTAGGINADTQYF

v_call: TRBV9
j_call: TRBJ2-7
cdr3_aa: CASSLTGQDYEQYF

v_call: TRBV19
j_call: TRBJ1-2
cdr3_aa: CASSRSSDWTANYGYTF

v_call: TRBV6-4
j_call: TRBJ2-5
cdr3_aa: CASSAFPTGKAETQYF